The 21 T cell receptor beta chains below come from one sample, sequenced in a study of regulatory T cells in long-lasting Graves disease. To make TCR beta libraries, researchers used iRepertoire HTBI primers and Arm-PCR of CDR3 regions. MiXCR was run by TCRdb on the multiplex PCR reads, yielding one entry per CDR3 protein. This table holds some 240,000 distinct CDR3 sequences, approximately 19% found once. Time point described: newly diagnosed GD, antithyroid drugs for less than 3 months. RNA isolated from PBMCs was used to make the TCR library. This same sample was also taken into another study, of T cells in Graves' hyperthyroidism and ophthalmopathy.

The material was peripheral blood mononuclear cells (PBMCs), obtained at new diagnosis, from a patient treated with antithyroid drugs. These receptors were obtained from a woman in her thirties with Graves disease.

This clonotype was seen at least ten times. The V call is TRBV27, the J call TRBJ2-1; 11 bases fit TRBD2. Germline V gene data show CDR1 as MNHEY and CDR2 as SMNVEV (reference sequence). Trimming removed 6 bases from V and 7 bases from J; junction bases left unmatched: 5. The CDR3 sequence is 14 residues long. CDR3 loop: CASSLAGGGNEQFF. In DNA form, the CDR3 reads TGTGCCAGCAGCTTAGCGGGGGGGGGGAATGAGCAGTTCTTC.

This clonotype was recorded many times. The V and J genes are TRBV5-1 and TRBJ2-3, with 9 bases lining up with TRBD1. The CDR3 has 14 residues. Looked up from germline, CDR1 is SGHRS and CDR2 is YFSETQ. V lost 6 bases and J lost 4; bases outside the gene matches: 6. The CDR3 DNA follows: TGCGCCAGCAACCCCGGGACAGGGTCAGATACGCAGTATTTT. Translating gives CASNPGTGSDTQYF.

This clonotype appeared a few times. This chain uses TRBV5-6 with TRBJ2-1; 14 bases are a match to TRBD2. V was clipped by 5 bases and J by 5 bases; unmatched bases: 15. The CDR3 sequence is 19 residues long. The germline V gene encodes CDR1 SGHDT and CDR2 YYEEEE. CDR3 DNA: TGTGCCAGCAGTTACCTGACTAGCGGGAGGGCCCGTAGGGACAATGAGCAGTTCTTC. Translating gives CASSYLTSGRARRDNEQFF.

This clonotype has at least ten counts. The rearrangement joins TRBV28 to TRBJ1-6, with TRBD1 as a possible D gene (6 bases). Germline loops: CDR1 MDHEN, CDR2 SYDVKM. The V gene lost 2 bases and the J gene lost 9 bases, with 17 bases spanning the gap. This CDR3 has 16 residues. This chain's CDR3 is CASSLPMDRFLSPLHF. CDR3 nucleotides: TGTGCCAGCAGTTTACCCATGGACAGATTCCTTTCACCCCTCCACTTT.

This clonotype was seen repeatedly, ten times or more. The chain employs TRBV2 and TRBJ2-3, with 9 bases matching TRBD2. Germline loops: CDR1 SNHLY, CDR2 FYNNEI. With V trimmed by 8 bases and J by 2 bases, 5 bases remained unmatched. CDR3 size: 14 residues. As DNA, the CDR3 is TGTGCCAGCCACGTAGCGGGAGACACAGATACGCAGTATTTT. Encoded protein: CASHVAGDTDTQYF. Variable domain in full (rest from reference TRBV2 and TRBJ2-3): EPEVTQTPSHQVTQMGQEVILRCVPISNHLYFYWYRQILGQKVEFLVSFYNNEISEKSEIFDDQFSVERPDGSNFTLKIRSTKLEDSAMYFCASHVAGDTDTQYFGPGTRLTVL.

The sample holds many counts of this clonotype. The J gene is TRBJ1-1, the V gene TRBV6-5; TRBD1 is a possible D gene (5 bases). Trimming took off 3 bases at V and 3 bases at J, with 11 bases between the two ends. CDR3 length: 14 residues. Germline CDR1 reads MNHEY; CDR2 reads SVGAGI. In DNA, the CDR3 is TGTGCCAGCAGTTATCACGGGGCAGACACTGAAGCTTTCTTT. Protein product: CASSYHGADTEAFF.

This clonotype was observed many times. The chain uses TRBV12-3 or TRBV12-4 and TRBJ2-7, with D perhaps matching TRBD2 (6 bases). CDR3 length: 13 amino acids. V lost 8 bases and J 5 bases, leaving 16 bases between the germline ends. The CDR3 spells CASARGIDDEQYF. For the CDR3, the DNA is TGTGCCAGCGCGCGGGGTATAGACGACGAGCAGTACTTC.

J is TRBJ2-3 and V is TRBV19; D remains ambiguous. The CDR3 spans 12 residues. Germline CDR1 LNHDA, CDR2 SQIVND (reference sequence). V dropped 10 bases and J dropped 2 bases, with 10 bases sitting between them. DNA of the CDR3: TGTGCCACCACGGCCCACACAGATACGCAGTATTTT. Its translation: CATTAHTDTQYF. Full variable domain (missing parts from reference TRBV19 and TRBJ2-3): DGGITQSPKYLFRKEGQNVTLSCEQNLNHDAMYWYRQDPGQGLRLIYYSQIVNDFQKGDIAEGYSVSREKKESFPLTVTSAQKNPTAFYLCATTAHTDTQYFGPGTRLTVL.

This clonotype was seen many times. The chain uses TRBV18 and TRBJ1-4; D gene ambiguous. This CDR3 is 15 amino acids long. The germline CDR1 and CDR2 sequences are KGHSH and LQKENI. Trimming pared 6 bases from V and 3 bases from J, leaving 14 bases between. The CDR3 sequence: CASSQDRVANEKLFF. DNA of the CDR3: TGTGCCAGCTCGCAGGATCGGGTGGCTAATGAAAAACTGTTTTTT.

This clonotype was counted ten times or more. The CDR3, as DNA: TGTGCCAGCAGTGGCGGGGCTGTGGGAGATACGCAGTATTTT. Its protein is CASSGGAVGDTQYF. This chain joins TRBV9 and TRBJ2-3; possible D gene TRBD2, 6 bases. The CDR3 contains 14 residues. V lost 5 bases to trimming and J lost 5 bases, with 15 bases between them. From germline, CDR1 is SGDLS and CDR2 YYNGEE.

Regarding this clonotype: A much larger clone differs by one base, so this may be a read error. The chain combines TRBV28 with TRBJ1-5, with a possible D match to TRBD1 (5 bases). CDR1 and CDR2 from the germline V gene are MDHEN and SYDVKM. This CDR3 has 15 amino acids. The ends were cut back, 6 bases at V and 3 bases at J, with 15 bases in the middle. The CDR3 loop reads CASSPIDSFNQPQHF. The DNA for the CDR3 is TGTGCCAGCAGCCCAATCGACAGCTTCAATCAGCCCCAGCATTTT.

The chain joins TRBV5-1 to TRBJ2-1; D is unclear. Per the germline V gene, CDR1 is SGHRS and CDR2 is YFSETQ. The CDR3 length is 13 residues. V lost 1 base, J lost 6 bases, and 8 bases lay in between. The CDR3 DNA sequence: TGCGCCAGCAGCTTGTCCTATGGCAATGAGCAGTTCTTC. This gives the protein CASSLSYGNEQFF.

The table lists this clonotype with many counts. This chain joins TRBV12-3 or TRBV12-4 and TRBJ1-6, with 7 nucleotides matching TRBD1. Trimming removed 6 bases from V and 7 bases from J; junction bases left unmatched: 15. The CDR3 loop spans 17 amino acids. This CDR3 reads CASSYSPHRGRNSPLHF. CDR3 nucleotide sequence: TGTGCCAGCAGCTACTCACCTCACAGGGGCCGAAATTCACCCCTCCACTTT.

This clonotype was seen many times. This chain links TRBV9 with TRBJ1-3; D might be TRBD1 (6 bases). With 4 bases removed from V and 1 base from J, the gap between germline ends came to 15 bases. Germline CDR1 is SGDLS and CDR2 is YYNGEE. The CDR3 contains 16 residues. The CDR3 nucleotides read TGTGCCAGCAGCTCAGAGGGGGGATCATCTGGAAACACCATATATTTT. The encoded protein is CASSSEGGSSGNTIYF.

The chain carries TRBV10-1 and TRBJ2-2; D is unresolved. Germline V gene lookup returns CDR1 WNHNN and CDR2 SYGVQD (reference sequence). CDR3 length equals 15 residues. Between the trimmed V and J ends, which lost 2 bases and 3 bases, there was a span of 10 bases. CDR3 region: CASSEDGTDTGELFF. The CDR3 bases are TGCGCCAGCAGTGAGGACGGCACGGACACCGGGGAGCTGTTTTTT.

Concerning this clonotype itself: A read error is possible here, since a much larger clone lies one base away. The chain combines TRBV7-2 with TRBJ1-1; no reliable D call. This CDR3 is built from 14 residues. The germline CDR1 and CDR2 sequences are SGHTA and FQGNSA. Trimming took 5 bases from V and 5 from J, leaving 15 bases between them. The CDR3 loop is CASSLNILGTEAFF. DNA of the CDR3: TGTGCCAGCAGCCTCAATATCCTAGGGACTGAAGCTTTCTTT.

The chain recombines TRBV6-5 with TRBJ1-1; no firm D call. The CDR3 sequence is 16 residues long. V lost 4 bases to trimming and J lost 0 bases, with 15 bases between them. Germline V CDR1 and CDR2: MNHEY, SVGAGI. The CDR3 spells CASSFRLLVMNTEAFF. In DNA, the CDR3 is TGTGCCAGCAGTTTCCGACTTCTGGTCATGAACACTGAAGCTTTCTTT.

This clonotype was detected ten times or more. The rearrangement links TRBV9 to TRBJ2-3, with TRBD2 as a possible D gene (6 bases). In germline, CDR1 is SGDLS, CDR2 YYNGEE. CDR3 length: 15 amino acids. The V end was cut by 0 bases, the J end by 2 bases, with 10 bases between. CDR3 protein: CASSVGGGTTDTQYF. CDR3 in DNA: TGTGCCAGCAGCGTAGGTGGCGGGACCACAGATACGCAGTATTTT.

This chain connects TRBV2 to TRBJ1-1; D ambiguous. V lost 3 bases, J lost 10 bases, and 15 bases lay in between. This CDR3 region has 13 residues. The germline CDR1 and CDR2 sequences are SNHLY and FYNNEI. For the CDR3, the DNA is TGTGCCAGCAGTGATGGAGGGCACGCTGTAGCTTTCTTT. Translation: CASSDGGHAVAFF.

The table lists this clonotype with many counts. V is TRBV2 and J is TRBJ2-7; a weak D match, TRBD1 (5 bases). Germline V lookup: CDR1 SNHLY, CDR2 FYNNEI. This CDR3 has 12 residues. V was cut by 7 bases and J by 3 bases, with 10 bases left in between. The CDR3 DNA reads TGTGCCAGCACGCAGCAGGGCTACGAGCAGTACTTC. Amino acids: CASTQQGYEQYF.

This clonotype came up once. The chain has TRBV11-3 and TRBJ2-1, with 7 bases aligning to TRBD2. Per germline, CDR1 SGHNT and CDR2 YENEEA. V gave up 1 base and J gave up 2 bases; unmatched junction bases: 2. The CDR3 consists of 15 residues. The CDR3 spells CASSLGAGAYNEQFF. CDR3 nucleotide sequence: TGTGCCAGCAGCTTAGGGGCGGGAGCCTACAATGAGCAGTTCTTC.